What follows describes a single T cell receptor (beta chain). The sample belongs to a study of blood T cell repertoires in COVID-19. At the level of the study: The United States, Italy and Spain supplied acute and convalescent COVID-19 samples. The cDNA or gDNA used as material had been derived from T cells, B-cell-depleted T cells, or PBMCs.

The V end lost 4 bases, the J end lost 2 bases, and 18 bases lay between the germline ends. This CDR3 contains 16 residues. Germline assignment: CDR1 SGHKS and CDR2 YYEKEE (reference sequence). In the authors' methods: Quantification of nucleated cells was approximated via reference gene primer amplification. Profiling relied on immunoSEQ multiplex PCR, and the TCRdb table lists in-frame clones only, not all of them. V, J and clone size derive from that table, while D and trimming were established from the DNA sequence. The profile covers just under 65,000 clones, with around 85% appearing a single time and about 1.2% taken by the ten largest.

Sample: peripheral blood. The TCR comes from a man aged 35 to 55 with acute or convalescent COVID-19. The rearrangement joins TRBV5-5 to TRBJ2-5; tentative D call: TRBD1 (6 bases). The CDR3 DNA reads TGTGCCAGCAGCCAGAGAATCACAGGGTATCAAGAGACCCAGTACTTC. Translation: CASSQRITGYQETQYF. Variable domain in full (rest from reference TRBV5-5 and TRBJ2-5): DAGVTQSPTHLIKTRGQQVTLRCSPISGHKSVSWYQQVLGQGPQFIFQYYEKEERGRGNFPDRFSARQFPNYSSELNVNALLLGDSALYLCASSQRITGYQETQYFGPGTRLLVL.